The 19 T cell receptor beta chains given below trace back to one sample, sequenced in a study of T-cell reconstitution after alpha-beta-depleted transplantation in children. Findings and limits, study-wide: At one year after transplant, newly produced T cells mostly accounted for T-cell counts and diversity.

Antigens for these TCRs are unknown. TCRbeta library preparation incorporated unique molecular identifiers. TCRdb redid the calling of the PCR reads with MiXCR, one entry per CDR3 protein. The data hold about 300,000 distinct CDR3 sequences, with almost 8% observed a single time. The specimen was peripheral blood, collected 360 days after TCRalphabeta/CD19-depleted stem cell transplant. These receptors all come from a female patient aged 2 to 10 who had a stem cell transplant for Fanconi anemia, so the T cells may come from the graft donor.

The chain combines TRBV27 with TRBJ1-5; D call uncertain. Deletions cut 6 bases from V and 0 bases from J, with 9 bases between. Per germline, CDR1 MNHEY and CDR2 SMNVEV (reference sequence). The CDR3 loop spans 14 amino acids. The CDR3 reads CASRSVGSNQPQHF. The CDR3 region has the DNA TGTGCCAGCAGAAGCGTAGGTAGCAATCAGCCCCAGCATTTT.

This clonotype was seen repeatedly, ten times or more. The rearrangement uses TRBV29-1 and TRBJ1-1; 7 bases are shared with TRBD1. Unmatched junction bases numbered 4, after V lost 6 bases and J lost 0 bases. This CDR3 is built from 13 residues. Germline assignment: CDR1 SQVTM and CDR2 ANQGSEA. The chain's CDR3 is CSVGQTLNTEAFF. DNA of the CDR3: TGCAGCGTGGGACAGACCTTGAACACTGAAGCTTTCTTT.

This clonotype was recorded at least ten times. Here the CDR3 DNA reads TGCGCCAGCAGTCCCCAGGGTACCGACTATGGCTACACCTTC. Protein product: CASSPQGTDYGYTF. This sequence joins TRBV5-1 and TRBJ1-2; D might be TRBD1 (5 bases). This CDR3 contains 14 residues. The germline V gene has CDR1 SGHRS and CDR2 YFSETQ. V lost 5 bases and J 3 bases, leaving 14 bases between the germline ends.

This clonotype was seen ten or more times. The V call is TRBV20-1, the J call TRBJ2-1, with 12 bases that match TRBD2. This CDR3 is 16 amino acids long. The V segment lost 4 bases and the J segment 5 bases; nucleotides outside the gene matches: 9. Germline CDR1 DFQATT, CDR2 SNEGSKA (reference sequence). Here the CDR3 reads CSATRRLAGGNNEQFF. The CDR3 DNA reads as TGCAGTGCTACGCGTCGTCTAGCGGGGGGGAACAATGAGCAGTTCTTC.

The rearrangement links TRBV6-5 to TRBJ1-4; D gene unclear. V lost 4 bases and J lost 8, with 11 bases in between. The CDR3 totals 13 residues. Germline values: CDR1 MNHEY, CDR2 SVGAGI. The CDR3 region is CASSFSGDEKLFF. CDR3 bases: TGTGCCAGCAGTTTCTCGGGTGACGAAAAACTGTTTTTT.

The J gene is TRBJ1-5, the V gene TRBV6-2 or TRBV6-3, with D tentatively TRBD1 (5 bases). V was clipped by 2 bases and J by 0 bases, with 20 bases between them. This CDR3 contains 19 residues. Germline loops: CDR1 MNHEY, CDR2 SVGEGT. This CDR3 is CASSYRGDHRIYSNQPQHF. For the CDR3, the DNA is TGTGCCAGCAGTTACCGAGGGGACCACCGCATATATAGCAATCAGCCCCAGCATTTT.

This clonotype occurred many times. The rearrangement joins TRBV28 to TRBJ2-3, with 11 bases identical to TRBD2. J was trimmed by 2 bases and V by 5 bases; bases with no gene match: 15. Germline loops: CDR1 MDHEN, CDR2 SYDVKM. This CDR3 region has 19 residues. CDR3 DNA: TGTGCCAGCAGTCTAATTTCCGGGACTAGCGGCTTATCCACAGATACGCAGTATTTT. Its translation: CASSLISGTSGLSTDTQYF.

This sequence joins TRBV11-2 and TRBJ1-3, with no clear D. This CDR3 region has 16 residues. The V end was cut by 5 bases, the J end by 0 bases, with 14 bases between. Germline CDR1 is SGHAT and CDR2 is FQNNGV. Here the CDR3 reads CASSRGPQSSGNTIYF. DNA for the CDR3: TGTGCCAGCAGCCGAGGACCCCAGAGCTCTGGAAACACCATATATTTT.

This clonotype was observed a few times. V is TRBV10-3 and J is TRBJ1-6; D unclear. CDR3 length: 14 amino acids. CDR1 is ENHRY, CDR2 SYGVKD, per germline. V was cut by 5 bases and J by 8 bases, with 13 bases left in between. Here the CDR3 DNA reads TGTGCCATCAGTCCCCGCGGGATCGATTCACCCCTCCACTTT. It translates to CAISPRGIDSPLHF.

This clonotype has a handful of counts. CDR3 region: CASSPSPGPNTEAFF. The CDR3 DNA follows: TGTGCCAGCAGCCCAAGTCCGGGACCAAACACTGAAGCTTTCTTT. The chain employs TRBV7-2 and TRBJ1-1; tentatively, D is TRBD1 (5 bases). The CDR3 spans 15 residues. V gave up 5 bases and J gave up 2 bases, with 15 bases separating them. Germline assignment: CDR1 SGHTA and CDR2 FQGNSA.

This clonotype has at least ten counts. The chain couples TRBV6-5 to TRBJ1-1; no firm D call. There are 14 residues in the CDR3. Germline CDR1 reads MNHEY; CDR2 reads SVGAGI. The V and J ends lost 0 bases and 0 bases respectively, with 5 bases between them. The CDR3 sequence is CASSYSTVNTEAFF. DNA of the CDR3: TGTGCCAGCAGTTACTCGACGGTGAACACTGAAGCTTTCTTT.

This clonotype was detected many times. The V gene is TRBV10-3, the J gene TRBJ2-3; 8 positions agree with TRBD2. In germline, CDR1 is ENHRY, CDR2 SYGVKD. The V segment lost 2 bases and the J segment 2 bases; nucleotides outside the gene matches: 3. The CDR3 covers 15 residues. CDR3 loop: CAISETSGYTDTQYF. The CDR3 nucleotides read TGTGCCATCAGTGAGACTAGCGGTTACACAGATACGCAGTATTTT.

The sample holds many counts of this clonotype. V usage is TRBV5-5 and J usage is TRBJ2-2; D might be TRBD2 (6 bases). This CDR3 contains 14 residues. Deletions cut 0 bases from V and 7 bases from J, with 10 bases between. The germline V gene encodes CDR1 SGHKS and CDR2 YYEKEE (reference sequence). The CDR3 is CASSLEGGLGELFF. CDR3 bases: TGTGCCAGCAGCTTGGAGGGAGGCCTCGGGGAGCTGTTTTTT.

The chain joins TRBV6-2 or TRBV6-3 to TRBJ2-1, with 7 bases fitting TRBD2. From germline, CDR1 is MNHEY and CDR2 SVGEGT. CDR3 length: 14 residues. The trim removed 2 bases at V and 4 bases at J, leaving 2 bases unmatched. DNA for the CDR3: TGTGCCAGCAGTTACCTAGCGGAATACAATGAGCAGTTCTTC. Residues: CASSYLAEYNEQFF.

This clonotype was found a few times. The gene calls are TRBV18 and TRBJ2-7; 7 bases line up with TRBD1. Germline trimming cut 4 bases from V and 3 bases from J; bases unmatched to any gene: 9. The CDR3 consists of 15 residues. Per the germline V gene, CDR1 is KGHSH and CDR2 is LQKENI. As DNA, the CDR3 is TGTGCCAGCTCACGAGACAGGGCAAAAATCTACGAGCAGTACTTC. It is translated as CASSRDRAKIYEQYF.

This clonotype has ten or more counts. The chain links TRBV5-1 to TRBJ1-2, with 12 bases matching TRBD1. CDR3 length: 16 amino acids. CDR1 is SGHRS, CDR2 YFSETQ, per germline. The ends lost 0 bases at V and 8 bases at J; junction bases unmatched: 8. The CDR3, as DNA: TGCGCCAGCAGCTTGGAAGTCCGGGACAGGGGGCGAGGCTACACCTTC. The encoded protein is CASSLEVRDRGRGYTF. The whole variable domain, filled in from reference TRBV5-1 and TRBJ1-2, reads KAGVTQTPRYLIKTRGQQVTLSCSPISGHRSVSWYQQTPGQGLQFLFEYFSETQRNKGNFPGRFSGRQFSNSRSEMNVSTLELGDSALYLCASSLEVRDRGRGYTFGSGTRLTVV.

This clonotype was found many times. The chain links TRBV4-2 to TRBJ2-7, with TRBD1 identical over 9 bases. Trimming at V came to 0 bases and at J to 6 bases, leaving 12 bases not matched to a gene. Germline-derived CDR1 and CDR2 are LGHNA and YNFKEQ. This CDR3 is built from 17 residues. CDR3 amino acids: CASSQERSGTGFFEQYF. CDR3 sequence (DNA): TGTGCCAGCAGCCAAGAACGGTCCGGGACAGGGTTTTTCGAGCAGTACTTC.

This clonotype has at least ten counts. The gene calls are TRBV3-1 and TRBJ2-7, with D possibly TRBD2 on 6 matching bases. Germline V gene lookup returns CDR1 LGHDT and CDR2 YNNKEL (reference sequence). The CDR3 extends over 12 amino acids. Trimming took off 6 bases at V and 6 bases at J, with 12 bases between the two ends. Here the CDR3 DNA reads TGTGCCAGCAGTTCATTGGAGGGCGAGCAGTACGTC. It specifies CASSSLEGEQYV.

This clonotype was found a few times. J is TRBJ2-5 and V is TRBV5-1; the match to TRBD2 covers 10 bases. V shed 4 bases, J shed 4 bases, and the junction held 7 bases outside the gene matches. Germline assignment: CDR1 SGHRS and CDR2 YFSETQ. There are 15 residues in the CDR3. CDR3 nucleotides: TGCGCCAGCAGCCCGGGGTGGACTAGCGGAGAGACCCAGTACTTC. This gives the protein CASSPGWTSGETQYF.